The 23 T cell receptor beta chains below come from one sample, sequenced in a study of shared clonotypes between healthy human individuals. Using immunoSEQ multiplex PCR, the repertoire was profiled, and TCRdb retains in-frame clones only, with some absent. The sample has 1,400,000 or so clones; less than 99% are singletons. Sequencing input: naive CD4+ T cells sorted from blood. Stated subset: CD45RA+ positively selected. The receptor set was obtained from a man younger than 45 in good health.

The chain combines TRBV2 with TRBJ2-7; 8 nucleotides agree with TRBD1. Unmatched junction bases numbered 11, after V lost 11 bases and J lost 5 bases. Per the germline V gene, CDR1 is SNHLY and CDR2 is FYNNEI. The length of the CDR3 is 13 residues. As DNA, the CDR3 is TGTGCCGGATCCCGGGACAGGATAAACGAGCAGTACTTC. Translating gives CAGSRDRINEQYF.

As for this clone: The sample carries other DNA sequences with the same CDR3. V is TRBV28 and J is TRBJ1-4; D is unclear. The V gene lost 4 bases and the J gene lost 3 bases, with 3 bases spanning the gap. The CDR3 loop spans 12 amino acids. CDR1 MDHEN and CDR2 SYDVKM come from the germline V gene. CDR3 sequence: CASSSSNEKLFF. The CDR3 DNA reads TGTGCCAGCAGTTCCTCTAATGAAAAACTGTTTTTT.

This chain joins TRBV28 and TRBJ2-3, with D perhaps matching TRBD2 (6 bases). The V end was cut by 8 bases, the J end by 4 bases, with 7 bases between. The CDR3 spans 11 residues. In germline, CDR1 is MDHEN, CDR2 SYDVKM. The CDR3 loop is CASGGADTQYF. For the CDR3, the DNA is TGTGCCAGCGGCGGGGCAGATACGCAGTATTTT.

About this clone: The same CDR3 arises from other DNA sequences in this sample as well. The chain joins TRBV5-1 to TRBJ1-1, with TRBD1 as a possible D gene (5 bases). The V end was cut by 0 bases, the J end by 4 bases, with 10 bases between. This CDR3 has 14 amino acids. Germline values: CDR1 SGHRS, CDR2 YFSETQ. CDR3 DNA: TGCGCCAGCAGCTTGGATGGGGCGGGCACTGAAGCTTTCTTT. Protein: CASSLDGAGTEAFF.

J is TRBJ2-5 and V is TRBV6-1; D is ambiguous. From germline, CDR1 is MNHNS and CDR2 SASEGT. CDR3 length: 13 residues. The V end was cut by 4 bases, the J end by 1 base, with 7 bases between. The CDR3 nucleotides are TGTGCCAGCAGTGTTAGGGCCCAAGAGACCCAGTACTTC. Translation: CASSVRAQETQYF.

V and J are TRBV28 and TRBJ2-4; possibly TRBD2 for D (5 bases). This CDR3 has 13 amino acids. Trimming pared 6 bases from V and 8 bases from J, leaving 14 bases between. Germline values: CDR1 MDHEN, CDR2 SYDVKM. CDR3 protein: CASSRGSVDIQYF. CDR3 nucleotide sequence: TGTGCCAGCAGCCGCGGGTCCGTGGACATTCAGTACTTC.

The chain has TRBV5-4 and TRBJ2-3; 7 bases agree with TRBD2. The CDR3 has 15 amino acids. In germline, CDR1 is SGHNT, CDR2 YYREEE (reference sequence). The V segment lost 4 bases and the J segment 6 bases; nucleotides outside the gene matches: 11. The CDR3 region has the DNA TGTGCCAGCAGCCCTGAGGGCGGGAGACCGGATACGCAGTATTTT. Protein: CASSPEGGRPDTQYF.

Concerning this clone itself: At one of its ends the junction is not consistent with the germline gene, which may arise from a read error. The gene calls are TRBV11-2 and TRBJ2-7; D perhaps matches TRBD1 (5 bases). This CDR3 spans 16 amino acids. Looked up from germline, CDR1 is SGHAT and CDR2 is FQNNGV. The DNA for the CDR3 is TGTGCCAGCAGCGCTAGGGGTTCAGGGATCTCCCACGAGCAGTACTTC. It is translated as CASSARGSGISHEQYF.

This clone was detected once. The chain uses TRBV7-2 and TRBJ2-4, with D unresolved. V dropped 3 bases and J dropped 8 bases, with 8 bases sitting between them. CDR3 length: 12 amino acids. In germline, CDR1 is SGHTA, CDR2 FQGNSA. The CDR3 spells CASSFERDIQYF. CDR3 DNA: TGTGCCAGCAGCTTCGAACGGGACATTCAGTACTTC.

This chain joins TRBV13 and TRBJ2-7, with TRBD2 identical over 11 bases. V gave up 4 bases and J gave up 6 bases; unmatched junction bases: 8. This CDR3 spans 15 amino acids. The germline V gene encodes CDR1 PRHDT and CDR2 FYEKMQ (reference sequence). This CDR3 reads CASSSHSGRAPEQYF. CDR3 bases: TGTGCCAGCAGCTCTCATAGCGGGAGGGCCCCCGAGCAGTACTTC. The variable domain in full, with the rest retrieved from reference TRBV13 and TRBJ2-7, is AAGVIQSPRHLIKEKRETATLKCYPIPRHDTVYWYQQGPGQDPQFLISFYEKMQSDKGSIPDRFSAQQFSDYHSELNMSSLELGDSALYFCASSSHSGRAPEQYFGPGTRLTVT.

J is TRBJ2-7 and V is TRBV20-1; D ambiguous. Trimming left V 7 bases short and J 2 bases short, with 9 bases between. The CDR3 is made up of 11 amino acids. Germline V gene sequence: CDR1 DFQATT, CDR2 SNEGSKA (reference sequence). CDR3 bases: TGCAGTGACAACTACACCTACGAGCAGTACTTC. Its translation: CSDNYTYEQYF.

The chain uses TRBV19 and TRBJ2-2; 8 bases map to TRBD1. CDR1 is LNHDA, CDR2 SQIVND, per germline (reference sequence). This CDR3 is built from 16 residues. Trimming cost V 7 bases and J 4 bases; bases outside gene matches: 11. In nucleotides, the CDR3 is TGTGCCAGTACGGTTCCTACCGGGACAGGCACCGGGGAGCTGTTTTTT. Translated: CASTVPTGTGTGELFF.

This chain connects TRBV5-4 to TRBJ1-1, with D possibly matching TRBD1 (6 bases). Looked up from germline, CDR1 is SGHNT and CDR2 is YYREEE (reference sequence). V was trimmed by 4 bases and J by 1 base, leaving 14 bases between them. The CDR3 extends over 15 amino acids. The CDR3 DNA reads as TGTGCCAGCAGCAAACCGACGACAGGGAACACTGAAGCTTTCTTT. Translated, it gives CASSKPTTGNTEAFF.

The chain uses TRBV7-9 and TRBJ2-7; TRBD2 matches 8 bases. Losses at the gene ends were 6 bases for V and 1 base for J; bases not matched to a gene: 14. CDR1 and CDR2 (germline): SEHNR, FQNEAQ (reference sequence). The CDR3 sequence is 17 residues long. Here the CDR3 reads CASSLVSGAGGSYEQYF. As DNA, the CDR3 is TGTGCCAGCAGTCTTGTTTCCGGCGCGGGAGGATCCTACGAGCAGTACTTC.

The V and J genes are TRBV11-2 and TRBJ2-7; the match to TRBD1 covers 9 bases. V trimming: 4 bases; J trimming: 2 bases; junction bases outside the gene matches: 9. The CDR3 length is 16 residues. CDR1 and CDR2 from the germline V gene are SGHAT and FQNNGV. The CDR3 region has the DNA TGTGCCAGCAGCTCCATCCCGGGACAGGGTGCCTACGAGCAGTACTTC. This translates into CASSSIPGQGAYEQYF.

The chain joins TRBV7-6 to TRBJ1-5; D call uncertain. Germline CDR1 and CDR2: SGHVS and FNYEAQ. V lost 3 bases to trimming and J lost 7 bases, with 7 bases between them. The CDR3 is 12 amino acids. In nucleotides, the CDR3 is TGTGCCAGCAGCTTGCCGGGGCAGCCCCAGCATTTT. Translation gives CASSLPGQPQHF.

J is TRBJ2-1 and V is TRBV9, with TRBD2 matching 8 bases. The CDR3 runs 15 residues. Germline loops: CDR1 SGDLS, CDR2 YYNGEE. J was trimmed by 2 bases and V by 0 bases; bases with no gene match: 1. This CDR3 is CASSVDGRAYNEQFF. The CDR3 nucleotides read TGTGCCAGCAGCGTAGACGGGAGGGCCTACAATGAGCAGTTCTTC.

This chain uses TRBV6-5 with TRBJ1-2; TRBD1 matches at 8 bases. Germline V lookup: CDR1 MNHEY, CDR2 SVGAGI. The CDR3 runs to 16 residues. With V trimmed by 0 bases and J by 2 bases, 5 bases remained unmatched. CDR3 in amino acids: CASSYSGQGANYGYTF. CDR3 sequence (DNA): TGTGCCAGCAGTTACTCGGGGCAGGGGGCAAACTATGGCTACACCTTC.

The chain joins TRBV6-1 to TRBJ2-7, with TRBD1 identical over 8 bases. The CDR3 covers 15 residues. Germline CDR1 is MNHNS and CDR2 is SASEGT. With 8 bases clipped from V and 6 bases from J, the junction kept 15 bases outside the gene matches. The CDR3 region is CASGRDRSFLAEQYF. In DNA, the CDR3 is TGTGCCAGCGGCCGGGACAGGAGCTTTTTGGCCGAGCAGTACTTC.

J is TRBJ2-7 and V is TRBV7-9; weak D call: TRBD2 (6 bases). This CDR3 spans 15 amino acids. Trimming pared 1 base from V and 5 bases from J, leaving 15 bases between. CDR1 and CDR2 from the germline V gene are SEHNR and FQNEAQ (reference sequence). The CDR3 nucleotides read TGTGCCAGCAGCTTAGGGAGGGCTCCCTCGGACGAGCAGTACTTC. This encodes CASSLGRAPSDEQYF.

This chain connects TRBV7-2 to TRBJ2-3; 8 bases map to TRBD1. The CDR3 has 14 residues. Germline V lookup: CDR1 SGHTA, CDR2 FQGNSA. The ends lost 5 bases at V and 1 base at J; junction bases unmatched: 2. The CDR3 DNA reads as TGTGCCAGCAGCCAGACAGGGGGCACAGATACGCAGTATTTT. It translates to CASSQTGGTDTQYF. The complete variable domain, with remaining parts taken from reference TRBV7-2 and TRBJ2-3, reads GAGVSQSPSNKVTEKGKDVELRCDPISGHTALYWYRQSLGQGLEFLIYFQGNSAPDKSGLPSDRFSAERTGGSVSTLTIQRTQQEDSAVYLCASSQTGGTDTQYFGPGTRLTVL.

The chain couples TRBV6-4 to TRBJ1-5; 7 bases fit TRBD1. The CDR3 is 17 residues long. Germline assignment: CDR1 MRHNA and CDR2 SNTAGT. Trimming removed 9 bases from V and 2 bases from J; junction bases left unmatched: 16. In nucleotides, the CDR3 is TGTGCCAGGAAAATCGGACAGGAGCGAACTGGCAATCAGCCCCAGCATTTT. Protein product: CARKIGQERTGNQPQHF.

The chain recombines TRBV10-1 with TRBJ1-5; D is unresolved. The CDR3 runs 13 residues. CDR1 and CDR2 from the germline V gene are WNHNN and SYGVQD (reference sequence). V lost 3 bases and J lost 5, with 8 bases in between. As DNA, the CDR3 is TGCGCCAGCAGTGATCACAGCGATCAGCCCCAGCATTTT. It yields the protein CASSDHSDQPQHF.